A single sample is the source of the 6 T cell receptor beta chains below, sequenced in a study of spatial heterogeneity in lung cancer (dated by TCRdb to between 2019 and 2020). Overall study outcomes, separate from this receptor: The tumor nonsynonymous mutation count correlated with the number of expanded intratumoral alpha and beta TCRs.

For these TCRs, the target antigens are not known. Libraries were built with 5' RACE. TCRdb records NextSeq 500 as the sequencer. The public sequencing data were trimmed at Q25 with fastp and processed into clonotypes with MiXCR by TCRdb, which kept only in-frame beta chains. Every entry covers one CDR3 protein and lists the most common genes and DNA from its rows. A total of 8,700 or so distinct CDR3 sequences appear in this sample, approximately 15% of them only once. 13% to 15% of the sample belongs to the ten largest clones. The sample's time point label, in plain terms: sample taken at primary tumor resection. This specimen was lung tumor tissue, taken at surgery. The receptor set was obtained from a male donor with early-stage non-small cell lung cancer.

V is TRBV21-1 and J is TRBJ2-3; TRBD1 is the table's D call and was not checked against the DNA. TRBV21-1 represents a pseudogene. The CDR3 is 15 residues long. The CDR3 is CASSTPWTGTDTQYF. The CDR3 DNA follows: TGTGCCAGCAGCACACCCTGGACAGGCACAGATACGCAGTATTTT.

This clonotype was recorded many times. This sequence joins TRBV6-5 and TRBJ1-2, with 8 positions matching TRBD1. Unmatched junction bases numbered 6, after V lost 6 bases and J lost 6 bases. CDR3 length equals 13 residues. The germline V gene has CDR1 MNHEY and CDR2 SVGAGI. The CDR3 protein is CASRKQGVHGYTF. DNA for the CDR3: TGTGCCAGCAGAAAACAGGGGGTTCATGGCTACACCTTC.

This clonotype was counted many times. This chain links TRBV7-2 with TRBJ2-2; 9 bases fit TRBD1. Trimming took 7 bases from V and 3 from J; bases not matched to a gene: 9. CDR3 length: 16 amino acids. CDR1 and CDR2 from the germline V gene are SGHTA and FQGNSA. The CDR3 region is CASNLPGTGYTGELFF. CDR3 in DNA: TGTGCCAGCAATCTACCCGGGACAGGGTACACCGGGGAGCTGTTTTTT.

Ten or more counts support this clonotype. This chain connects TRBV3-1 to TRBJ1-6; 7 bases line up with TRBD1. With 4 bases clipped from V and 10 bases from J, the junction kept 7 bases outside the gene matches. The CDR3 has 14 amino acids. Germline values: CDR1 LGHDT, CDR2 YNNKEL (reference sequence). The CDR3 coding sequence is TGTGCCAGCAGCCCGACAGGGAAGGGGTCACCCCTCCACTTT. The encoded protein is CASSPTGKGSPLHF.

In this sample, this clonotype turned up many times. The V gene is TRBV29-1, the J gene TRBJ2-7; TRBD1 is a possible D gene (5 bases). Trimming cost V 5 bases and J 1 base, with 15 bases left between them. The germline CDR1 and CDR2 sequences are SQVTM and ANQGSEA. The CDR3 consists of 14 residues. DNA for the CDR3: TGCAGCGTTTTTGGCAGGGAAAGTTCCTACGAGCAGTACTTC. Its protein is CSVFGRESSYEQYF.

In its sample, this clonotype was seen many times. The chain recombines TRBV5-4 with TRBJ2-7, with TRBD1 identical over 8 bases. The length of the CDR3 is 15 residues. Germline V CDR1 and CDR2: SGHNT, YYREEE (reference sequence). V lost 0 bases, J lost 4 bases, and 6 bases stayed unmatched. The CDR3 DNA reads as TGTGCCAGCAGCTTGGCCGGGGACAGGCGATACGAGCAGTACTTC. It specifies CASSLAGDRRYEQYF.